This entry lists 2 T cell receptor beta chains sequenced from one sample in a study of blood T cell repertoires in COVID-19. Here immunoSEQ multiplex PCR was the method, and the copy in TCRdb shows in-frame clones only, minus some. The table includes around 250,000 clones, roughly 88% detected once. The sequencing input was peripheral blood. The receptor source for this set is a man between 25 and 39 years old who had recovered from COVID-19.

The CDR3 nucleotides read TGTGCCAGCAGTGAGAGACAGGGGGTTTCCTACGAGCAGTACTTC. It yields the protein CASSERQGVSYEQYF. V is TRBV6-1 and J is TRBJ2-7, with 9 nucleotides matching TRBD1. The CDR3 totals 15 residues. The V gene's germline CDR1 is MNHNS and CDR2 SASEGT. The V segment lost 3 bases and the J segment 1 base; nucleotides outside the gene matches: 4.

The chain combines TRBV19 with TRBJ2-7; 9 bases are shared with TRBD1. The V and J ends lost 6 bases and 4 bases, in that order; junction bases with no gene match: 10. CDR3 length equals 15 residues. Germline-derived CDR1 and CDR2 are LNHDA and SQIVND (reference sequence). The CDR3 loop reads CASSTGGPVGYEQYF. The CDR3 region has the DNA TGTGCCAGTAGCACAGGGGGCCCGGTGGGATACGAGCAGTACTTC.